This entry describes one TCR beta chain. All the donors were Caucasian adults who lived in Nashville, Tennessee. CD4+ cells were split into CD45RA+ naive and CD45RA-negative memory subsets. Trimming stripped 8 bases from V and 0 bases from J, with 10 bases between. The CDR3 contains 13 residues. Looked up from germline, CDR1 is KGHSH and CDR2 is LQKENI. The data are from a study of shared clonotypes between healthy human individuals. Several immunoSEQ plates received, in even portions, the genomic DNA of each subset. TCRdb's copy holds only in-frame clones and misses some; the assay was immunoSEQ multiplex PCR. The data show about 980,000 clones, 70% to 85% seen once.

Sequencing was done on a sample of memory CD4+ T cells sorted from blood. The subset here: CD45RA-negative fraction. This receptor was identified in a man aged 18 to 35 in good health. The chain is built from TRBV18 and TRBJ1-1; the D gene is possibly TRBD1 (6 bases). The CDR3 DNA reads as TGTGCCAGCCACAGGGAAATGAACACTGAAGCTTTCTTT. This encodes CASHREMNTEAFF.